Each of the 27 T cell receptor beta chains below was sequenced from the same sample in a study of T cell repertoires in cytomegalovirus infection. TCRdb re-analysed the reads in MiXCR, keeping a single row per CDR3 protein. The repertoire holds about 830,000 distinct CDR3 sequences, about 31% seen once, with around 12% in the top ten. Their target antigens are unknown. This specimen consisted of cultured CD8+ T cells from PBMCs, obtained from culture after CMV antigen stimulation. Source of these receptors: a human donor in good health (CMV status not recorded). Some clones in this sample may be carry-over from other donors' samples.

V gene TRBV12-3 or TRBV12-4 combines with J gene TRBJ1-1; perhaps TRBD1 as D (6 bases). CDR3 length equals 12 residues. In nucleotides, the CDR3 is TGTGTCACAGGGACAAAGAACACTGAAGCTTTCTTT. Its protein is CVTGTKNTEAFF.

This clonotype has just one count. CDR3 sequence reads: CATRKEWGTTSYNSPLHF. The CDR3 nucleotides read TGTGCCACCAGAAAAGAATGGGGAACGACCTCCTATAATTCACCCCTCCACTTT. V gene TRBV15 combines with J gene TRBJ1-6; no firm D call. In germline, CDR1 is LNHNV, CDR2 YYDKDF (reference sequence). CDR3 length equals 18 residues. V lost 6 bases to trimming and J lost 0 bases, with 18 bases between them.

Comment on this clonotype: A much larger clone lies one base from this, so it may be a read error. J is TRBJ2-4 and V is TRBV7-2; TRBD2 might be the D (5 bases). The CDR3 has 17 residues. Germline V lookup: CDR1 SGHTA, CDR2 FQGNSA. Deletions cut 5 bases from V and 2 bases from J, with 19 bases between. CDR3 in amino acids: CASSPGWGEATKNIQYF. The CDR3 DNA is TGTGCCAGCAGCCCCGGATGGGGAGAGGCGACCAAAAACATTCAGTACTTC.

This clonotype was picked up many times. This chain joins TRBV7-9 and TRBJ2-3; D is uncertain. Trimming took off 1 base at V and 2 bases at J, with 10 bases between the two ends. Germline V gene data show CDR1 as SEHNR and CDR2 as FQNEAQ (reference sequence). This CDR3 has 15 amino acids. The CDR3 here is CASSLGPGLTDTQYF. DNA for the CDR3: TGTGCCAGCAGCTTAGGTCCAGGCCTCACAGATACGCAGTATTTT.

This clonotype occurred once. V gene TRBV4-1 combines with J gene TRBJ1-2; no clear D gene. Trimming cost V 0 bases and J 1 base, with 3 bases left between them. Germline-derived CDR1 and CDR2 are MGHRA and YSYEKL. CDR3 length: 13 amino acids. Here the CDR3 reads CASSQDFNYGYTF. In nucleotides, the CDR3 is TGCGCCAGCAGCCAAGACTTTAACTATGGCTACACCTTC.

The chain is built from TRBV7-9 and TRBJ1-1; D gene uncertain. Trimming stripped 1 base from V and 5 bases from J, with 5 bases between. This CDR3 is built from 12 residues. The germline CDR1 and CDR2 sequences are SEHNR and FQNEAQ (reference sequence). CDR3 region: CASSLGMTEAFF. The CDR3 DNA is TGTGCCAGCAGCTTAGGTATGACTGAAGCTTTCTTT.

The chain carries TRBV6-2 or TRBV6-3 and TRBJ1-1, with 9 positions matching TRBD1. V lost 4 bases to trimming and J lost 5 bases; unmatched junction nucleotides: 5. The germline gives CDR1 MNHEY, CDR2 SVGEGT. CDR3 length: 14 amino acids. For the CDR3, the DNA is TGTGCCAGCAGTTTCACAGGGGGCCTAACTGAAGCTTTCTTT. Amino acid sequence: CASSFTGGLTEAFF.

This clonotype showed up many times. This chain connects TRBV7-3 to TRBJ2-3; 13 nucleotides align to TRBD2. The CDR3 has 15 residues. Trimming cost V 5 bases and J 3 bases; bases outside gene matches: 2. CDR1 and CDR2 (germline): SGHTA, FQGTGA. Here the CDR3 reads CASSTGLAGTDTQYF. For the CDR3, the DNA is TGTGCCAGCAGCACGGGACTAGCGGGGACAGATACGCAGTATTTT.

The chain employs TRBV5-1 and TRBJ1-1; the D is unclear. V was shortened by 3 bases and J by 4 bases, with 22 bases between the two germline ends. Germline V gene sequence: CDR1 SGHRS, CDR2 YFSETQ. CDR3 size: 17 residues. The chain's CDR3 is CASSYGYIREGGTEAFF. For the CDR3, the DNA is TGCGCCAGCAGCTACGGGTATATTAGGGAAGGTGGCACTGAAGCTTTCTTT.

This clonotype was picked up many times. This CDR3 is CASSYRDRATEAFF. As DNA, the CDR3 is TGTGCCAGCAGTTACCGGGACAGGGCCACTGAAGCTTTCTTT. This chain connects TRBV6-5 to TRBJ1-1; 9 bases are a match to TRBD1. The length of the CDR3 is 14 residues. Germline CDR1 is MNHEY and CDR2 is SVGAGI. Trimming removed 2 bases from V and 4 bases from J; junction bases left unmatched: 2.

This clonotype was seen more than once but under ten times. V and J are TRBV5-6 and TRBJ2-7, with D uncertain. Germline loops: CDR1 SGHDT, CDR2 YYEEEE. The CDR3 is 12 residues long. V was clipped by 1 base and J by 2 bases, with 4 bases between them. The CDR3 bases are TGTGCCAGCAGCTTGTGGCCCTACGAGCAGTACTTC. Its protein is CASSLWPYEQYF.

In this sample, this clonotype turned up a few times. The chain is built from TRBV5-1 and TRBJ2-7; 8 bases agree with TRBD1. CDR3 length: 13 amino acids. Germline CDR1 SGHRS, CDR2 YFSETQ. After removal of 3 bases from V and 4 bases from J, the junction contained 3 bases not matched to a gene. CDR3 region: CASSSTGEYEQYV. The DNA for the CDR3 is TGCGCCAGCAGCTCGACAGGGGAATACGAGCAGTACGTC.

The chain recombines TRBV5-5 with TRBJ1-4; D gene unclear. This CDR3 contains 17 residues. With 1 base removed from V and 4 bases from J, the gap between germline ends came to 17 bases. Germline CDR1 is SGHKS and CDR2 is YYEKEE (reference sequence). CDR3 DNA: TGTGCCAGCAGCTTGTACAGCTTACCTTCGGGTAATGAAAAACTGTTTTTT. Its translation is CASSLYSLPSGNEKLFF.

This clonotype has more than one count but fewer than ten. The chain recombines TRBV28 with TRBJ1-5; 10 bases agree with TRBD1. CDR1 is MDHEN and CDR2 is SYDVKM in the germline V gene. V was pared by 0 bases and J by 2 bases, with 10 bases of the junction left unmatched. There are 19 residues in the CDR3. In DNA form, the CDR3 reads TGTGCCAGCAGTTTATGGGTAGGGACAGGGGATGCGGGCAATCAGCCCCAGCATTTT. This translates into CASSLWVGTGDAGNQPQHF.

In this sample, this clonotype turned up a few times. The J gene is TRBJ2-1, the V gene TRBV5-4; a weak D match, TRBD2 (7 bases). The germline V and J ends were trimmed by 0 bases and 0 bases, with 16 bases remaining between them. Germline assignment: CDR1 SGHNT and CDR2 YYREEE (reference sequence). The length of the CDR3 is 18 residues. DNA for the CDR3: TGTGCCAGCAGCTTGGCGTGGGGGGGCGCCCGCTCCTACAATGAGCAGTTCTTC. Translation gives CASSLAWGGARSYNEQFF. Variable domain in full (rest from reference TRBV5-4 and TRBJ2-1): ETGVTQSPTHLIKTRGQQVTLRCSSQSGHNTVSWYQQALGQGPQFIFQYYREEENGRGNFPPRFSGLQFPNYSSELNVNALELDDSALYLCASSLAWGGARSYNEQFFGPGTRLTVL.

This clonotype was picked up one time. The junction shows a germline mismatch at one end, possibly a read error. The genes are TRBV7-6 and TRBJ2-7, with TRBD2 identical over 7 bases. CDR3 length equals 14 residues. Looked up from germline, CDR1 is SGHVS and CDR2 is FNYEAQ. The CDR3 sequence is CANSPGWGGYEQYF. The DNA for the CDR3 is TGTGCCAACAGCCCTGGGTGGGGGGGCTACGAGCAGTACTTC.

As concerns this clonotype: A junction boundary mismatches the germline segment, possibly from a read error. The rearrangement uses TRBV9 and TRBJ2-6; possible D gene TRBD2, 5 bases. The CDR3 contains 13 residues. Germline CDR1 and CDR2: SGDLS and YYNGEE. The DNA for the CDR3 is TGTGCCCGCAGCGGTTCCGGGGCCAACGTCCTGACTTTC. Translation: CARSGSGANVLTF.

A note on this clonotype: A much larger clone lies one base from this, so it may be a read error. The chain recombines TRBV7-8 with TRBJ1-2; D is ambiguous. Germline-derived CDR1 and CDR2 are SGHVS and FQNEAQ. This CDR3 is 15 amino acids long. The CDR3 nucleotides are TGTGCCAGCAGCTTTTTGATCGGCAGGAGGACTGGCAACACCTTC. It codes for CASSFLIGRRTGNTF.

V usage is TRBV19 and J usage is TRBJ2-2; D is unclear. V was shortened by 2 bases and J by 3 bases, with 10 bases between the two germline ends. CDR3 length: 15 residues. Germline lookup yields CDR1 LNHDA and CDR2 SQIVND (reference sequence). CDR3 coding DNA: TGTGCCAGTAGTATATTTGGGGTGGACACCGGGGAGCTGTTTTTT. Translation: CASSIFGVDTGELFF.

This clonotype has ten or more counts. The chain couples TRBV20-1 to TRBJ1-5; possible D gene TRBD1, 6 bases. This CDR3 comprises 14 residues. Trimming stripped 6 bases from V and 2 bases from J, with 14 bases between. CDR1 and CDR2 (germline): DFQATT, SNEGSKA (reference sequence). CDR3 nucleotide sequence: TGCAGTGCCGTAACAGGGTCGGGCAATCAGCCCCAGCATTTT. As protein: CSAVTGSGNQPQHF.

Only a few counts were recorded for this clonotype. V gene TRBV27 combines with J gene TRBJ2-7, with 9 bases lining up with TRBD2. Germline V lookup: CDR1 MNHEY, CDR2 SMNVEV (reference sequence). This CDR3 region has 15 residues. The V segment lost 2 bases and the J segment 2 bases; nucleotides outside the gene matches: 4. This CDR3 is CASSLRSGGPYEQYV. As DNA, the CDR3 is TGTGCCAGCAGTTTACGGAGCGGGGGGCCCTACGAGCAGTACGTC.

This clonotype was counted ten times or more. The V gene is TRBV27, the J gene TRBJ1-5; possible D gene TRBD1, 5 bases. Trimming shortened V by 1 base and J by 4 bases, and 8 bases separated the two germline ends. This CDR3 is 14 amino acids long. The V gene's germline CDR1 is MNHEY and CDR2 SMNVEV (reference sequence). DNA for the CDR3: TGTGCCAGCAGTTTATACGGGGGAAATCAGCCCCAGCATTTT. It translates to CASSLYGGNQPQHF.

The V gene is TRBV19, the J gene TRBJ1-2; no reliable D call. CDR1 is LNHDA, CDR2 SQIVND, per germline (reference sequence). V was cut by 6 bases and J by 4 bases, with 24 bases left in between. The CDR3 consists of 17 residues. In DNA, the CDR3 is TGTGCCAGTAGAAATATCCGGGCCTCAGTTCCAGGCTATGGCTACACCTTC. Its translation is CASRNIRASVPGYGYTF.

This clonotype was observed many times. V usage is TRBV6-2 or TRBV6-3 and J usage is TRBJ2-3, with TRBD2 matching over 8 bases. This CDR3 region has 14 residues. The germline V gene encodes CDR1 MNHEY and CDR2 SVGEGT. J gave up 4 bases and V 2 bases, and 2 bases lay outside the gene matches. In DNA, the CDR3 is TGTGCCAGCAGTTACGCGGGGGGCGCAGATACGCAGTATTTT. Amino acids: CASSYAGGADTQYF.

This clonotype was observed a few times. This chain joins TRBV20-1 and TRBJ1-1; D is possibly TRBD1 (6 bases). Germline-derived CDR1 and CDR2 are DFQATT and SNEGSKA (reference sequence). The CDR3 runs 14 residues. V lost 3 bases and J lost 7, with 18 bases in between. The CDR3: CSASYRTTGSEAFF. CDR3 DNA: TGCAGTGCTAGTTACCGAACGACAGGAAGTGAAGCTTTCTTT.

This clonotype appeared a few times. The chain carries TRBV7-2 and TRBJ1-1; D perhaps matches TRBD1 (5 bases). The V end was cut by 5 bases, the J end by 10 bases, with 14 bases between. Germline CDR1 is SGHTA and CDR2 is FQGNSA. The CDR3 is 12 amino acids. The CDR3 protein is CASSPFWGGAFF. The CDR3 DNA sequence: TGTGCCAGCAGCCCCTTCTGGGGGGGAGCTTTCTTT.

This clonotype was detected ten times or more. The chain recombines TRBV11-3 with TRBJ2-1, with a possible D match to TRBD2 (6 bases). The CDR3 sequence is 15 residues long. CDR1 and CDR2 (germline): SGHNT, YENEEA. Trimming took off 4 bases at V and 4 bases at J, with 14 bases between the two ends. CDR3 sequence (DNA): TGTGCCAGCAGCTCCTCGCGCGGGGATTACAATGAGCAGTTCTTC. Its translation is CASSSSRGDYNEQFF.